Shown below are 13 T cell receptor beta chains from a single sample sequenced in a study of T cell repertoires in cytomegalovirus infection. One entry per CDR3 protein, called by TCRdb with MiXCR from the reads. Altogether about 450,000 distinct CDR3 sequences are present, about a third being singletons, with the ten largest covering around 15%. Sequenced: PBMCs. The receptors stem from a human donor in good health (CMV status not recorded). Some clones in this sample may be carry-over from other donors' samples.

Points on this clonotype: Germline and junction disagree at one end, which may indicate a read error. The genes are TRBV4-1 and TRBJ1-5; perhaps TRBD1 as D (6 bases). The CDR3 extends over 16 amino acids. Looked up from germline, CDR1 is MGHRA and CDR2 is YSYEKL. CDR3 coding DNA: TGCGCCAGCAGCCAAGAGCGACAGGTCCGCAATCAGCCACAGCATTTT. Protein: CASSQERQVRNQPQHF.

Details on this clonotype: Just one base apart from a much larger clone, this may be a read error. This chain joins TRBV12-3 or TRBV12-4 and TRBJ2-1; no reliable D call. This CDR3 is built from 13 residues. The CDR3 bases are TGTGCCAGCAGTTTAGGGTCGGTCAATGAGCAGTTATTC. Its protein product is CASSLGSVNEQLF.

The V gene is TRBV7-8, the J gene TRBJ2-1; weak D call: TRBD2 (7 bases). V gave up 2 bases and J gave up 7 bases, with 15 bases separating them. The CDR3 sequence is 15 residues long. CDR1 is SGHVS, CDR2 FQNEAQ, per germline. The chain's CDR3 is CASSLTAGAPNEQFF. DNA of the CDR3: TGTGCCAGCAGCTTAACGGCGGGGGCGCCGAATGAGCAGTTCTTC.

The chain couples TRBV15 to TRBJ1-1; 10 nucleotides match TRBD1. V lost 5 bases, J lost 3 bases, and 6 bases stayed unmatched. Germline CDR1 is LNHNV and CDR2 is YYDKDF (reference sequence). This CDR3 contains 15 residues. The CDR3 here is CATSARDRGHTEAFF. The CDR3, as DNA: TGTGCCACCAGCGCCCGGGACAGGGGTCACACTGAAGCTTTCTTT.

This chain connects TRBV6-2 or TRBV6-3 to TRBJ1-1; D is ambiguous. The CDR3 is 11 amino acids. Looked up from germline, CDR1 is MNHEY and CDR2 is SVGEGT. V shed 8 bases and J shed 7 bases, with 11 bases lying between them. The CDR3 DNA follows: TGTGCCAGCTTCGGAGTCCTTGAAGCTTTCTTT. This translates into CASFGVLEAFF.

Of note for this clonotype: A much larger clone sits a single nucleotide away, making a read error possible. The conserved phenylalanine or tryptophan is not found at the CDR3 terminus, so this likely reflects a read error. The chain links TRBV7-2 to TRBJ1-4; unclear D gene. Germline V lookup: CDR1 SGHTA, CDR2 FQGNSA. This CDR3 has 13 residues. V gave up 3 bases and J gave up 8 bases, with 10 bases separating them. The CDR3 region is CASSFGREEKLFL. DNA for the CDR3: TGTGCCAGCAGCTTTGGACGGGAGGAAAAACTGTTTTTG.

This clonotype was counted at least ten times. The rearrangement joins TRBV7-8 to TRBJ2-5; D unresolved. This CDR3 region has 13 residues. Germline V gives CDR1 SGHVS, CDR2 FQNEAQ. V gave up 6 bases and J gave up 2 bases, with 10 bases separating them. CDR3 sequence: CASSSDLQETQYF. CDR3 in DNA: TGTGCCAGCAGTTCCGACTTGCAAGAGACCCAGTACTTC.

A note on this clonotype: One end of the junction fails to match germline, which may point to a read error. The chain couples TRBV7-7 to TRBJ2-2, with a weak D call TRBD2 (6 bases). Germline V lookup: CDR1 SSHAT, CDR2 FNYEAQ (reference sequence). The CDR3 spans 16 residues. Written as DNA, the CDR3 is TGTGCTAGCAGCTTAGCCGCTAGCGCCTTCACCGGGGAGCTGTTTTTT. This translates into CASSLAASAFTGELFF.

The genes are TRBV29-1 and TRBJ2-7; 10 bases fit TRBD1. This CDR3 has 15 residues. Germline trimming cut 3 bases from V and 5 bases from J; bases unmatched to any gene: 10. Germline V gives CDR1 SQVTM, CDR2 ANQGSEA. CDR3 protein: CSVEIMGTGENEQYF. The CDR3 region has the DNA TGCAGCGTTGAGATAATGGGGACAGGGGAAAACGAGCAGTACTTC.

The CDR3 DNA is TGTGCCAGCAGCTCCGCCCAGGACAACGGGCTGGGAAAACTGTTTTTT. Its translation: CASSSAQDNGLGKLFF. This chain connects TRBV5-4 to TRBJ1-4; D is perhaps TRBD1 (5 bases). CDR1 is SGHNT, CDR2 YYREEE, per germline (reference sequence). The CDR3 covers 16 residues. V was trimmed by 3 bases and J by 10 bases, leaving 22 bases between them.

This chain links TRBV28 with TRBJ1-1; D gene unclear. The V end lost 8 bases, the J end lost 4 bases, and 11 bases lay between the germline ends. The CDR3 runs 12 residues. Germline V gene lookup returns CDR1 MDHEN and CDR2 SYDVKM. The CDR3 protein is CASSGMLTEAFF. The CDR3 DNA reads TGTGCCAGCTCTGGAATGCTCACTGAAGCTTTCTTT.

Comment on this clonotype: This could be a read error, since a much larger clone is one nucleotide away. This chain joins TRBV6-1 and TRBJ1-5, with D uncertain. In germline, CDR1 is MNHNS, CDR2 SASEGT. V gave up 0 bases and J gave up 3 bases, with 12 bases separating them. This CDR3 has 16 amino acids. This chain's CDR3 is CASSEARRTVNQPQHF. CDR3 bases: TGTGCCAGCAGTGAAGCGCGACGGACTGTCAATCAGCCCCAGCATTTT.

The chain links TRBV29-1 to TRBJ2-5, with D unclear. The germline V gene encodes CDR1 SQVTM and CDR2 ANQGSEA. The V end lost 5 bases, the J end lost 3 bases, and 7 bases lay between the germline ends. This CDR3 has 11 amino acids. CDR3: CSVRRKETQYF. The DNA of the CDR3 is TGCAGCGTTCGCAGGAAAGAGACCCAGTACTTC.